This T cell receptor (beta chain) was sequenced in a study of regulatory T cells in long-lasting Graves disease. The germline V and J ends were trimmed by 4 bases and 0 bases, with 12 bases remaining between them. This CDR3 is 15 amino acids long. Germline-derived CDR1 and CDR2 are MGHRA and YSYEKL. The time point was: newly diagnosed GD, antithyroid drugs for less than 3 months. After RNA was extracted from PBMCs, the TCR library was made from it. Collection of peripheral blood (roughly 9 milliliters) was done using EDTA tubes. The table lists this clonotype with a few counts. Investigators prepared the TCR beta libraries by applying iRepertoire HTBI primers and Arm-PCR of CDR3 regions. TCRdb recomputed calls from the multiplex PCR reads with MiXCR, one row per CDR3 protein. Among approximately 490,000 distinct CDR3 sequences listed, about 17% were seen once. These data were also filed under a second study, of T cells in Graves' hyperthyroidism and ophthalmopathy.

The rearrangement joins TRBV4-1 to TRBJ1-1, with a tentative D call TRBD1 (5 bases). The sequence derives from a man aged 40-55 years with Graves disease. Source: peripheral blood mononuclear cells (PBMCs), taken at new diagnosis, from a patient treated with antithyroid drugs. The DNA of the CDR3 is TGCGCCAGCAGCCCGGCCCCGGGGCTGAACACTGAAGCTTTCTTT. Translated: CASSPAPGLNTEAFF.